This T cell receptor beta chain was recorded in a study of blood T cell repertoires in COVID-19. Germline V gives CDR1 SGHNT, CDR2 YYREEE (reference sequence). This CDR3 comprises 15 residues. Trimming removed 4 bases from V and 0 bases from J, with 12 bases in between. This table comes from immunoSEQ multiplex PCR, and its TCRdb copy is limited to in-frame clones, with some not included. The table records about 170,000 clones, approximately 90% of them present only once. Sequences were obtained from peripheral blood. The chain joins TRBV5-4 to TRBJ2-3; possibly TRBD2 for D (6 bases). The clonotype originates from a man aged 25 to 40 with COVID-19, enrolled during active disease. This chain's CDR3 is CASSQDYLSTDTQYF. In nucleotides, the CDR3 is TGTGCCAGCAGCCAGGACTACCTGAGCACAGATACGCAGTATTTT.